The 20 T cell receptor beta chains in this list originate from one sample, sequenced in a study of blood T cells in healthy people across ages (dated by TCRdb to between 2014 and 2017). Library preparation was by 5' RACE. The second PCR ran for about 6 to 12 cycles and used a J-beta primer mix along with a sample-barcoded 5' primer. The public reads were quality trimmed at Q25 with fastp and then assembled into clones with MiXCR by TCRdb, keeping productive beta chains. Rows with a matching CDR3 protein are joined into one entry that keeps the most common DNA and genes. This sample holds around 1,800,000 distinct CDR3 sequences; about two fifths were observed only once. The ten top clones hold roughly 23% of the sample. The sample was blood. The source of these receptors is a human donor in good health.

The chain has TRBV7-3 and TRBJ1-2; D is undetermined. Germline CDR1 and CDR2: SGHTA and FQGTGA. V lost 5 bases and J lost 7, with 17 bases in between. The CDR3 is 14 amino acids. The CDR3: CASSPRRREGGYTF. The CDR3 DNA reads as TGTGCCAGCAGCCCCCGTCGGAGGGAAGGTGGCTACACCTTC. Full variable domain (outside the CDR3, taken from reference TRBV7-3 and TRBJ1-2): GAGVSQTPSNKVTEKGKYVELRCDPISGHTALYWYRQSLGQGPEFLIYFQGTGAADDSGLPNDRFFAVRPEGSVSTLKIQRTERGDSAVYLCASSPRRREGGYTFGSGTRLTVV.

This clonotype has just a few counts. The V and J genes are TRBV6-4 and TRBJ1-2, with D perhaps matching TRBD1 (6 bases). This CDR3 is built from 14 residues. CDR1 and CDR2 from the germline V gene are MRHNA and SNTAGT. The ends were cut back, 3 bases at V and 8 bases at J, with 16 bases in the middle. CDR3 nucleotides: TGTGCCAGCAGTGAGACAGGCCGAAGTAGAGGCTACACCTTC. It is translated as CASSETGRSRGYTF.

This sequence joins TRBV2 and TRBJ1-1; TRBD1 matches at 9 bases. The CDR3 runs 18 residues. V gave up 0 bases and J gave up 2 bases; unmatched junction bases: 10. Germline V lookup: CDR1 SNHLY, CDR2 FYNNEI. CDR3 residues: CASSEALPGQGLNTEAFF. CDR3 DNA: TGTGCCAGCAGTGAAGCGCTTCCGGGACAGGGATTAAACACTGAAGCTTTCTTT.

Note on this clonotype: A junction boundary mismatches the germline segment, possibly from a read error. V usage is TRBV29-1 and J usage is TRBJ1-1, with no clear D. This CDR3 is built from 9 residues. Germline V lookup: CDR1 SQVTM, CDR2 ANQGSEA. This chain's CDR3 is CSGGPDAFF. As DNA, the CDR3 is TGCAGCGGCGGCCCTGACGCTTTCTTT.

Only a few counts were recorded for this clonotype. V usage is TRBV27 and J usage is TRBJ2-5, with 10 bases lining up with TRBD2. This CDR3 spans 16 amino acids. The germline V gene encodes CDR1 MNHEY and CDR2 SMNVEV (reference sequence). V trimming: 4 bases; J trimming: 1 base; junction bases outside the gene matches: 6. CDR3 in amino acids: CASSSLAGDSQETQYF. CDR3 bases: TGTGCCAGCAGTTCTCTAGCGGGGGACAGCCAAGAGACCCAGTACTTC.

The chain employs TRBV5-1 and TRBJ2-4; a possible D gene is TRBD1 (6 bases). The DNA end lines up better with TRBJ2-7; the J call may be wrong. Per germline, CDR1 SGHRS and CDR2 YFSETQ. This CDR3 spans 17 amino acids. The CDR3: CASSKEPYREQTYEQYF. The CDR3 bases are TGCGCCAGCAGCAAGGAACCCTACAGGGAACAGACCTACGAGCAGTACTTC.

The genes are TRBV12-3 or TRBV12-4 and TRBJ1-1, with TRBD1 as a possible D gene (6 bases). This CDR3 has 14 amino acids. Trimming removed 4 bases from V and 4 bases from J, with 13 bases in between. DNA for the CDR3: TGTGCCAGCAGTTCGATGGGGGCCCCCACTGAAGCTTTCTTT. Translated, it gives CASSSMGAPTEAFF.

The gene calls are TRBV5-5 and TRBJ1-5; D perhaps matches TRBD1 (6 bases). Germline CDR1 is SGHKS and CDR2 is YYEKEE (reference sequence). The CDR3 spans 17 residues. Trimming shortened V by 6 bases and J by 0 bases, and 19 bases separated the two germline ends. CDR3 amino acids: CASMQQGPLNSNQPQHF. In DNA, the CDR3 is TGTGCCAGCATGCAGCAGGGGCCGCTAAATAGCAATCAGCCCCAGCATTTT.

This clonotype was seen a few times. The chain combines TRBV2 with TRBJ1-4; the D is unclear. Per germline, CDR1 SNHLY and CDR2 FYNNEI. CDR3 size: 13 residues. V lost 6 bases and J 7 bases, leaving 12 bases between the germline ends. For the CDR3, the DNA is TGTGCCAGCAGACGAGTACGGACTGAAAAACTGTTTTTT. As protein: CASRRVRTEKLFF.

The rearrangement uses TRBV5-1 and TRBJ2-7; possibly TRBD2 for D (7 bases). The DNA matches TRBJ2-5 better at its end, which makes the J call doubtful. Germline loops: CDR1 SGHRS, CDR2 YFSETQ. The CDR3 is 13 residues long. The CDR3 DNA reads TGCGCCAGCAGCCCAGGGGAGGGCGAGACCCAGTACTTC. This codes for CASSPGEGETQYF.

The rearrangement joins TRBV6-6 to TRBJ2-6, with 7 bases fitting TRBD2. From germline, CDR1 is MNHNY and CDR2 SVGAGI (reference sequence). The V gene end was trimmed by 7 bases and the J gene end by 8 bases; junction bases not matched to a gene: 8. This CDR3 is built from 14 residues. The CDR3 DNA follows: TGTGCCAGCATCCCTGGGGGGGAGACCAACGTCCTGACTTTC. Translated, it gives CASIPGGETNVLTF.

Many counts were recorded for this clonotype. V gene TRBV29-1 combines with J gene TRBJ1-2; no firm D call. This CDR3 spans 15 amino acids. CDR1 and CDR2 from the germline V gene are SQVTM and ANQGSEA. Trimming took off 0 bases at V and 7 bases at J, with 18 bases between the two ends. DNA for the CDR3: TGCAGCGTTGAAGAATTCCGTAGTGGTCTTGGTGGCTACACCTTC. As protein: CSVEEFRSGLGGYTF.

This clonotype was observed a few times. V gene TRBV7-8 combines with J gene TRBJ1-2; perhaps TRBD1 as D (6 bases). The CDR3 is 16 amino acids. V dropped 1 base and J dropped 3 bases, with 15 bases sitting between them. Germline CDR1 and CDR2: SGHVS and FQNEAQ. The DNA of the CDR3 is TGTGCCAGCAGCTTAGGACGACTACAGGGTCACTATGGCTACACCTTC. This encodes CASSLGRLQGHYGYTF.

V and J are TRBV5-1 and TRBJ2-4; a possible D gene is TRBD1 (5 bases). The CDR3 has 16 amino acids. V lost 1 base and J 0 bases, leaving 11 bases between the germline ends. The germline CDR1 and CDR2 sequences are SGHRS and YFSETQ. CDR3 sequence (DNA): TGCGCCAGCAGCTTGCTGCAGGGTGTAGCCAAAAACATTCAGTACTTC. This sequence encodes CASSLLQGVAKNIQYF.

This clonotype turned up a few times. The rearrangement joins TRBV28 to TRBJ2-1; D possibly corresponds to TRBD1 (6 bases). The germline V and J ends were trimmed by 2 bases and 4 bases, with 15 bases remaining between them. CDR3 length equals 16 residues. Germline V gives CDR1 MDHEN, CDR2 SYDVKM. The CDR3 bases are TGTGCCAGCAGTTTAACGCCGACAGGTCCGTACAATGAGCAGTTCTTC. It codes for CASSLTPTGPYNEQFF.

The chain links TRBV28 to TRBJ2-1; 11 bases map to TRBD1. Germline loops: CDR1 MDHEN, CDR2 SYDVKM. V lost 6 bases and J lost 8; bases outside the gene matches: 12. This CDR3 region has 16 residues. CDR3 nucleotide sequence: TGTGCCAGCAGCACACCGGGGGACAGGGGGTCCCATGAGCAGTTCTTC. Translated, it gives CASSTPGDRGSHEQFF.

The chain combines TRBV28 with TRBJ1-1; 8 nucleotides agree with TRBD1. Germline V gene data show CDR1 as MDHEN and CDR2 as SYDVKM. The CDR3 extends over 15 amino acids. J gave up 5 bases and V 3 bases, and 8 bases lay outside the gene matches. CDR3 sequence reads: CASSLQGARGTEAFF. Written as DNA, the CDR3 is TGTGCCAGCAGTTTGCAGGGGGCGAGGGGTACTGAAGCTTTCTTT.

V and J are TRBV9 and TRBJ1-6; D gene unclear. The CDR3 contains 14 residues. The germline V and J ends were trimmed by 4 bases and 5 bases, with 10 bases remaining between them. Germline CDR1 and CDR2: SGDLS and YYNGEE. The CDR3 DNA reads as TGTGCCAGCAGCCCTGACTTAAATAATTCACCCCTCCACTTT. Translating gives CASSPDLNNSPLHF.

This chain links TRBV7-6 with TRBJ1-5; TRBD1 agrees at 8 bases. The trim removed 5 bases at V and 7 bases at J, leaving 7 bases unmatched. Germline V gene data show CDR1 as SGHVS and CDR2 as FNYEAQ. This CDR3 is 14 amino acids long. The CDR3 region is CASSRGQGWQPQHF. The DNA of the CDR3 is TGTGCCAGCAGCCGCGGACAGGGATGGCAGCCCCAGCATTTT.

Only a few counts were recorded for this clonotype. V usage is TRBV5-1 and J usage is TRBJ2-7, with 11 nucleotides matching TRBD2. The trim removed 2 bases at V and 3 bases at J, leaving 4 bases unmatched. In germline, CDR1 is SGHRS, CDR2 YFSETQ. The CDR3 is 15 amino acids. CDR3 residues: CASSFQTSGGYEQYF. CDR3 DNA: TGCGCCAGCAGCTTCCAAACTAGCGGGGGCTACGAGCAGTACTTC. Combining the CDR3 with reference TRBV5-1 and TRBJ2-7 gives the whole variable domain KAGVTQTPRYLIKTRGQQVTLSCSPISGHRSVSWYQQTPGQGLQFLFEYFSETQRNKGNFPGRFSGRQFSNSRSEMNVSTLELGDSALYLCASSFQTSGGYEQYFGPGTRLTVT.